Listed below are T cell receptor beta chains from one sample, sequenced in a study of identical twins. TCRdb reanalysed the 5' RACE reads using MiXCR and keeps one entry per CDR3 protein. The table records hundreds of thousands of distinct CDR3 sequences, 15% to 20% of them present only once. Separately, the same data were catalogued under a study of T cells expressing NK-cell markers.

Input material: PBMCs. All receptors derive from a woman between 18 and 29 years old in good health. Each CDR3 is given with its conserved first and last residue. The D gene is left open where the match is weak. Clone size, where shown, is once, few, many, or a class for clones that have expanded.

>TRBJ2-3|NA|TRBV14|few
CASSQARFGGPIHTQYF
TGTGCCAGCAGCCAAGCACGGTTCGGCGGGCCCATTCATACGCAGTATTTT
>TRBJ2-3|NA|TRBV6-1|NA
CASMDGSTDTQYF
TGTGCCAGCATGGACGGGAGCACAGATACGCAGTATTTT
>TRBJ2-7|TRBD2|TRBV7-2|NA
CASSFHGTSGEQYF
TGTGCCAGCAGTTTTCACGGGACTAGCGGGGAGCAGTACTTC
>TRBJ2-7|NA|TRBV20-1|NA
CSAPGQLADEQYF
TGCAGTGCCCCGGGACAACTTGCCGACGAGCAGTACTTC
>TRBJ2-4|NA|TRBV12-5|few
CASGLAPGIIQYF
TGTGCTAGTGGTTTAGCCCCTGGGATCATTCAGTACTTC
>TRBJ1-2|NA|TRBV5-1|NA
CASRQGEEDAYTF
TGCGCCAGCAGGCAGGGAGAAGAGGATGCCTACACCTTC
>TRBJ2-7|TRBD1|TRBV5-1|few
CASSWSPGGYYEQYF
TGCGCCAGCAGCTGGTCACCAGGGGGCTACTACGAGCAGTACTTC
>TRBJ1-1|NA|TRBV5-1|many
CASSPSGGTEAFF
TGCGCCAGCAGCCCTTCGGGGGGCACTGAAGCTTTCTTT
>TRBJ2-3|NA|TRBV20-1|NA
CSARGRRGGTDTQYF
TGCAGTGCTAGAGGGAGGCGGGGTGGGACAGATACGCAGTATTTT
>TRBJ2-1|TRBD2|TRBV29-1|many
CSAEPAGAYNEQFF
TGCAGCGCCGAGCCTGCGGGGGCCTACAATGAGCAGTTCTTC
>TRBJ2-1|NA|TRBV7-9|few
CASIFDWVSYNEQFF
TGTGCCAGCATTTTTGACTGGGTCTCCTACAATGAGCAGTTCTTC
>TRBJ2-7|NA|TRBV27|NA
CATRDRAYEQYF
TGTGCCACGAGGGACCGCGCCTACGAGCAGTACTTC
>TRBJ1-2|NA|TRBV20-1|few
CSAFWRDGYTF
TGCAGTGCTTTTTGGAGGGATGGCTACACCTTC
>TRBJ2-3|TRBD2|TRBV5-4|NA
CASSPGQRGGPTDTQYF
TGTGCCAGCAGCCCGGGCCAGCGGGGGGGCCCCACAGATACGCAGTATTTT
>TRBJ2-2|TRBD1|TRBV12-3/TRBV12-4|many
CASSPYFRDRVGGELFF
TGTGCCAGCAGTCCCTACTTCCGGGACAGGGTGGGCGGGGAGCTGTTTTTT
>TRBJ2-7|TRBD2|TRBV6-1|many
CASSVTRTSDYEQYF
TGTGCCAGCAGTGTGACGAGGACTAGCGACTACGAGCAGTACTTC
>TRBJ1-6|TRBD1|TRBV7-3|few
CASSSRQGSPLHF
TGTGCCAGCAGCTCCCGACAGGGATCACCCCTCCACTTT
>TRBJ1-4|NA|TRBV12-3/TRBV12-4|NA
CASSFRPDRGKLFF
TGTGCCAGCAGTTTTAGGCCGGACCGGGGAAAACTGTTTTTT